A selection of T cell receptor beta chains follows, all from one sample in a study of blood T cell repertoires in COVID-19. Assay used: immunoSEQ multiplex PCR; TCRdb lists only in-frame clones, some missing. The profile shows around 160,000 clones, approximately 83% of them singletons. The sample consisted of peripheral blood. The receptors shown here come from a woman between 55 and 75 years old with COVID-19, enrolled during active disease. The CDR3 runs from the conserved cysteine through the conserved F or W. The D gene is left open where the match is weak. Part of the rows lack a size; the others show once, few, many or a class for expanded clones.

>TRBD1|NA|TRBV28|TRBJ1-4
TGTGCCAGCAGTTCTTGGGACAGGGGGCGAAGCGGTGAAAAACTGTTTTTT
CASSSWDRGRSGEKLFF
>NA|NA|TRBV5-1|TRBJ2-2
TGCGCCAGCAGCTTGGCCGAGAGCACCGGGGAGCTGTTTTTT
CASSLAESTGELFF
>NA|NA|TRBV6-5|TRBJ1-1
TGTGCCAGCAGTTACTCGGCAGGGGCTGAAGCTTTCTTT
CASSYSAGAEAFF
>TRBD1|NA|TRBV4-1|TRBJ2-1
TGCGCCAGCAGCCTAAGAGGGACAGGGGGGCACAATGAGCAGTTCTTC
CASSLRGTGGHNEQFF
>TRBD2|NA|TRBV20-1|TRBJ2-7
TGCAGTGCTAGTCCACCTAGCGGGGGGCGATACGAGCAGTACTTC
CSASPPSGGRYEQYF
>NA|NA|TRBV4-1|TRBJ1-6
TGCGCCAGCAGCCAAGATTACGGTTCAGGGAATTCACCCCTCCACTTT
CASSQDYGSGNSPLHF
>NA|NA|TRBV5-4|TRBJ2-2
TGTGCCAGCAGCTTACAGAGGAACACCGGGGAGCTGTTTTTT
CASSLQRNTGELFF
>NA|NA|TRBV7-8|TRBJ1-3
TGTGCCAGCAGCTTAGCTCCGCTATTACCTTCATCTGGAAACACCATATATTTT
CASSLAPLLPSSGNTIYF
>TRBD1|NA|TRBV5-1|TRBJ1-2
TGCGCCAGCAGCTTGGATTCCCCGACAGGGACCTCTGGGTATGGCTACACCTTC
CASSLDSPTGTSGYGYTF
>NA|NA|TRBV2|TRBJ1-5
TGTGCCAGCAGTGGGTCAGATCAGCCCCAGCATTTT
CASSGSDQPQHF
>NA|NA|TRBV5-1|TRBJ2-1
TGCGCCAGCAGCTTGGGGTTTCAGGAGCAGTTCTTC
CASSLGFQEQFF
>NA|NA|TRBV21-1|TRBJ2-7
TGTGCCAGCAGTCAAACCGGACTAGCGGGTTCCTACGAGCAGTACTTC
CASSQTGLAGSYEQYF
>TRBD1|NA|TRBV11-2|TRBJ1-3
TGTGCCAGCAGTGGACAGGCGCCTGGAAACACCATATATTTT
CASSGQAPGNTIYF
>NA|NA|TRBV11-2|TRBJ2-7
TGTGCCAGCAGCTTAGGCGTGGGGGGGGCGACGGGCGAGCAGTACTTC
CASSLGVGGATGEQYF
>NA|NA|TRBV3-1/TRBV3-2|TRBJ2-2
TGTGCCAGCAGCCGCGGGGTCGGCACCGGGGAGCTGTTTTTT
CASSRGVGTGELFF
>TRBD1|NA|TRBV10-3|TRBJ1-2
TGTGCCATCAGCCGGGACAGTGCCGACCCCTATGGCTACACCTTC
CAISRDSADPYGYTF
>NA|NA|TRBV5-5|TRBJ1-2
TGTGCCAGCAGCTTGTACAGGGAAGATGGCTACACCTTC
CASSLYREDGYTF
>TRBD1|NA|TRBV19|TRBJ1-2
TGTGCCAGTAGCATCCGGACAGGGGGGATCTATGGCTACACCTTC
CASSIRTGGIYGYTF
>TRBD1|NA|TRBV5-1|TRBJ1-1
TGCGCCAGCAGCACCGGGACAGGCAAGCCGGAGGCTTTCTTT
CASSTGTGKPEAFF
>NA|NA|TRBV7-8|TRBJ1-1
TGTGCCAGCAGCTACCGGGCCGGGGCTGAAGCTTTCTTT
CASSYRAGAEAFF
>TRBD1|NA|TRBV5-1|TRBJ2-3
TGCGCCAGCAGCTTGGCGGGACAGGGATCGCCAGATACGCAGTATTTT
CASSLAGQGSPDTQYF
>TRBD1|NA|TRBV19|TRBJ1-5
TGTGCCAGTAGAGAACAGGGGGCTCTCGGTCAGCCCCAGCATTTT
CASREQGALGQPQHF
>NA|NA|TRBV18|TRBJ2-2
TGTGCCAGCTCACCGTTAGACAGTTACACCGGGGAGCTGTTTTTT
CASSPLDSYTGELFF
>TRBD1|NA|TRBV24-1|TRBJ2-2
TGTGCCACCAGTGATCCGGGGCAGGGGGCCGGGGAGCTGTTTTTT
CATSDPGQGAGELFF
>TRBD1|NA|TRBV29-1|TRBJ1-1
TGCAGCGTCCGGACAGGGCTGGGCACTGAAGCTTTCTTT
CSVRTGLGTEAFF
>TRBD2|NA|TRBV11-3|TRBJ2-1
TGTGCCAGCAGCTTAGGGGGATCGCGGGGGGCCAATGAGCAGTTCTTC
CASSLGGSRGANEQFF
>NA|NA|TRBV29-1|TRBJ2-2
TGCAGCGTTGAAGCTACGGTGGGGGAGCTGTTTTTT
CSVEATVGELFF
>TRBD2|NA|TRBV5-4|TRBJ2-2
TGTGCCAGCAGCCCGCGGAGCGGGGGGGCGGTTACCGGGGAGCTGTTTTTT
CASSPRSGGAVTGELFF
>TRBD1|NA|TRBV24-1|TRBJ1-2
TGTGCCACCAGTAAAGGGGGCGAGCATGGCTACACCTTC
CATSKGGEHGYTF
>TRBD1|NA|TRBV19|TRBJ2-7
TGTGCCACCCGGTCGGGACAGGGGGCCTACGAGCAGTACTTC
CATRSGQGAYEQYF
>TRBD1|NA|TRBV2|TRBJ1-5
TGTGCCAGCAGTGAAGCGGGGTTTGGAGACAGGGAAGGTCAGCCCCAGCATTTT
CASSEAGFGDREGQPQHF
>NA|NA|TRBV5-4|TRBJ1-6
TGTGCCAGCAGCTTGGGGGGCAGGGGAAACGATAATTCACCCCTCCACTTT
CASSLGGRGNDNSPLHF
>NA|NA|TRBV7-8|TRBJ1-2
TGTGCCAGCAGCTCGGGGGGAGGGGGACTTGATGGCTACACCTTC
CASSSGGGGLDGYTF
>TRBD1|NA|TRBV5-1|TRBJ1-6
TGCGCCAGCAGCCTTGGGACAGGCCGGGTTTCACCCCTCCACTTT
CASSLGTGRVSPLHF
>NA|NA|TRBV7-9|TRBJ2-7
TGTGCCAGCAGCCCAGGGGTCCCCTACGAGCAGTACTTC
CASSPGVPYEQYF
>TRBD1|NA|TRBV7-6|TRBJ2-5
TGTGCCAGCGGATGGACAGGTCAAGAGACCCAGTACTTC
CASGWTGQETQYF
>NA|once|TRBV7-9|TRBJ1-2
TGTGCCAGCAGCCCACCGGGGATTAACTATGGCTACACCTTC
CASSPPGINYGYTF
>NA|NA|TRBV11-2|TRBJ1-6
TGTGCCAGCAGCCTCCTTTCTTTTGCAGGCTATAATTCACCCCTCCACTTT
CASSLLSFAGYNSPLHF
>NA|NA|TRBV7-9|TRBJ2-7
TGTGCCACCTCGGGCTGGGAGTTTGTCCACGAGCAGTACTTC
CATSGWEFVHEQYF
>NA|once|TRBV4-3|TRBJ2-2
TGCGCCAGCAGCCAGTATTCCGGGACACCCCTCACCGGGGAGCTGTTTTTT
CASSQYSGTPLTGELFF
>TRBD1|NA|TRBV25-1|TRBJ1-2
TGTGCCAGCAGCAAACTAGGACAGGAGGATGGCTACACCTTC
CASSKLGQEDGYTF
>NA|NA|TRBV4-1|TRBJ2-5
TGCGCCAGCAGCCAAGTTGGCATCGAGACCCAGTACTTC
CASSQVGIETQYF
>NA|NA|TRBV7-7|TRBJ2-5
TGTGCCAGTCAACAGCTTAACCAGGCTCAAGAGACCCAGTACTTC
CASQQLNQAQETQYF
>TRBD1|NA|TRBV12-5|TRBJ1-2
TGTGCTAGTGGTAACGGACAGGGGGCTGTCTATGGCTACACCTTC
CASGNGQGAVYGYTF
>TRBD2|NA|TRBV5-1|TRBJ2-3
TGCGCCAGCAGCCTCGGACTAGCGGGGGGGCAGGTCACAGATACGCAGTATTTT
CASSLGLAGGQVTDTQYF
>NA|NA|TRBV7-8|TRBJ2-6
TGTGCCAGCAGCCCCGGTCGCCTTGTGCGGTCCTCTGGGGCCAACGTCCTGACTTTC
CASSPGRLVRSSGANVLTF
>NA|NA|TRBV6-6|TRBJ2-7
TGTGCCAGCAGCTACGAGAGCTCCTACGAGCAGTACTTC
CASSYESSYEQYF
>NA|few|TRBV2|TRBJ1-2
TGTGCCAGCAGTGAAGACAGGGACTATGGCTACACCTTC
CASSEDRDYGYTF
>TRBD2|NA|TRBV11-3|TRBJ2-7
TGTGCCAGCAGCTTAGATACCGCGGGGGTTTTCTCCTACGAGCAGTACTTC
CASSLDTAGVFSYEQYF
>NA|NA|TRBV25-1|TRBJ1-6
TGTGCCAGCAGGCCGCGATGGAGAGATGGTAATTCACCCCTCCACTTT
CASRPRWRDGNSPLHF
>TRBD1|NA|TRBV5-3|TRBJ1-5
TGTGCCAGAAGACGAGGACAGGGAGGGATCAATCAGCCCCAGCATTTT
CARRRGQGGINQPQHF